This entry lists 29 T cell receptor beta chains sequenced from one sample in a study of blood T cells in healthy people across ages. Primers used in a second PCR of about 6 to 11 cycles were a sample-barcoded 5' primer and a J-beta primer mix. One entry per CDR3 protein results from TCRdb running MiXCR on the 5' RACE reads. The sample contains some 1.6 million distinct CDR3 sequences, 30% to 35% of which appear only once. The specimen was blood. These receptors all stem from a woman in her twenties or thirties in good health.

The sample holds a few counts of this clonotype. The V and J genes are TRBV20-1 and TRBJ2-5, with a tentative D call TRBD2 (6 bases). There are 16 residues in the CDR3. V was clipped by 5 bases and J by 5 bases, with 24 bases between them. The germline CDR1 and CDR2 sequences are DFQATT and SNEGSKA (reference sequence). CDR3 region: CSALQPDGGRGETQYF. The CDR3 DNA reads as TGCAGTGCTCTCCAGCCGGACGGGGGTCGTGGGGAGACCCAGTACTTC.

The rearrangement uses TRBV15 and TRBJ1-2, with 10 bases aligning to TRBD1. From germline, CDR1 is LNHNV and CDR2 YYDKDF (reference sequence). Losses at the gene ends were 3 bases for V and 4 bases for J; bases not matched to a gene: 11. The CDR3 spans 17 residues. The CDR3 DNA follows: TGTGCCACCAGCAGTCCGGGACAGGGGCCACACCCCTATGGCTACACCTTC. Its translation is CATSSPGQGPHPYGYTF.

This clonotype appeared a single time. The gene calls are TRBV18 and TRBJ2-7, with TRBD2 identical over 10 bases. V lost 0 bases to trimming and J lost 4 bases; unmatched junction nucleotides: 6. Germline CDR1 and CDR2: KGHSH and LQKENI. CDR3 length equals 16 residues. DNA for the CDR3: TGTGCCAGCTCACCACCGCGGGCTAGCGGGAGTTACGAGCAGTACTTC. This translates into CASSPPRASGSYEQYF.

This clonotype has more than one count but fewer than ten. Here the CDR3 reads CATSRELGLGYNEQFF. The CDR3 DNA reads TGTGCCACCAGCAGAGAACTCGGCCTAGGATACAATGAGCAGTTCTTC. The genes are TRBV15 and TRBJ2-1; no reliable D call. Germline V gene data show CDR1 as LNHNV and CDR2 as YYDKDF (reference sequence). V gave up 0 bases and J gave up 4 bases, with 13 bases separating them. The CDR3 contains 16 residues.

The rearrangement joins TRBV27 to TRBJ2-4; a possible D gene is TRBD1 (5 bases). CDR3 length: 15 residues. V was pared by 4 bases and J by 5 bases, with 15 bases between. The germline CDR1 and CDR2 sequences are MNHEY and SMNVEV (reference sequence). CDR3 sequence reads: CASSSTLDKENIQYF. The CDR3 DNA sequence: TGTGCCAGCAGTTCCACCTTGGACAAAGAAAACATTCAGTACTTC.

The chain carries TRBV11-2 and TRBJ2-3; the D call may be TRBD1 or TRBD2 (6 bases each). The CDR3 is 16 residues long. Trimming pared 3 bases from V and 5 bases from J, leaving 18 bases between. Germline V lookup: CDR1 SGHAT, CDR2 FQNNGV. DNA for the CDR3: TGTGCCAGCAGCTTTGAGGGGGGCAAGCGGGTAGATACGCAGTATTTT. It yields the protein CASSFEGGKRVDTQYF.

This clonotype was detected a few times. The rearrangement uses TRBV12-3 or TRBV12-4 and TRBJ1-4, with no clear D. The CDR3 is 14 amino acids. V was shortened by 3 bases and J by 7 bases, with 12 bases between the two germline ends. The CDR3 DNA is TGTGCCAGCAGTTTTTCTAGTGGTTCTGAAAAACTGTTTTTT. Its translation is CASSFSSGSEKLFF.

This clonotype has more than one count but fewer than ten. The chain carries TRBV10-3 and TRBJ2-7; D not certain. The ends were cut back, 0 bases at V and 5 bases at J, with 11 bases in the middle. CDR1 ENHRY and CDR2 SYGVKD come from the germline V gene. This CDR3 spans 14 amino acids. The CDR3 loop is CAISESFASNEQYF. The CDR3 nucleotides read TGTGCCATCAGTGAGTCGTTCGCCAGCAACGAGCAGTACTTC.

This clonotype has more than one count but fewer than ten. This chain joins TRBV13 and TRBJ2-3; 11 nucleotides agree with TRBD2. The V gene's germline CDR1 is PRHDT and CDR2 FYEKMQ (reference sequence). The CDR3 covers 15 residues. The V and J ends lost 8 bases and 5 bases, in that order; junction bases with no gene match: 9. The CDR3 DNA reads TGTGCCAGCGGAGTAGCGGGGGGGCTAAAAGATACGCAGTATTTT. This codes for CASGVAGGLKDTQYF. The full variable domain, in which reference TRBV13 and TRBJ2-3 provide the parts outside the CDR3, is AAGVIQSPRHLIKEKRETATLKCYPIPRHDTVYWYQQGPGQDPQFLISFYEKMQSDKGSIPDRFSAQQFSDYHSELNMSSLELGDSALYFCASGVAGGLKDTQYFGPGTRLTVL.

This clonotype was picked up a small number of times. The chain combines TRBV10-3 with TRBJ2-7; D is unresolved. The V end was cut by 6 bases, the J end by 0 bases, with 9 bases between. The CDR3 covers 13 residues. Germline lookup yields CDR1 ENHRY and CDR2 SYGVKD. This CDR3 is CAISATFSYEQYF. CDR3 DNA: TGTGCCATCAGCGCAACTTTCTCCTACGAGCAGTACTTC.

This clonotype was counted a few times. The chain employs TRBV6-1 and TRBJ2-7; 7 bases are a match to TRBD1. This CDR3 contains 15 residues. Germline CDR1 and CDR2: MNHNS and SASEGT. Trimming at V came to 2 bases and at J to 3 bases, leaving 7 bases not matched to a gene. CDR3 sequence: CASSEFPTGIYEQYF. The CDR3 bases are TGTGCCAGCAGTGAATTCCCGACAGGGATCTACGAGCAGTACTTC.

This clonotype has only one observation. This may be a read error: a much more frequent sequence differs by one nucleotide. The chain uses TRBV5-5 and TRBJ2-7; possibly TRBD1 or TRBD2 for D (5 bases each). Trimming stripped 3 bases from V and 3 bases from J, with 22 bases between. This CDR3 has 17 residues. From germline, CDR1 is SGHKS and CDR2 YYEKEE (reference sequence). CDR3 amino acids: CASSSGKRQGRNYEQYF. The CDR3 DNA sequence: TGTGCCAGCAGCTCGGGAAAGCGGCAGGGAAGGAACTACGAGCAGTACTTC.

This chain uses TRBV27 with TRBJ2-7; D not certain. Germline V CDR1 and CDR2: MNHEY, SMNVEV (reference sequence). The CDR3 covers 12 residues. V lost 7 bases and J lost 5, with 12 bases in between. Written as DNA, the CDR3 is TGTGCCAGCACTGGGGTCAAAAACGAGCAGTACTTC. Amino acid sequence: CASTGVKNEQYF.

About this clonotype itself: The junction shows a germline mismatch at one end, possibly a read error. This chain joins TRBV7-3 and TRBJ2-1; TRBD2 might be the D (6 bases). The CDR3 is made up of 17 amino acids. Germline CDR1 is SGHTA and CDR2 is FQGTGA. The CDR3 DNA sequence: TGTACCAGCAGCTTATCTAAGGGCGGGCCTGGGGGGAATGAGCAGTTCTTC. Protein: CTSSLSKGGPGGNEQFF.

This clonotype was seen only a few times. The rearrangement links TRBV28 to TRBJ2-7; D gene uncertain. Germline V lookup: CDR1 MDHEN, CDR2 SYDVKM. V was clipped by 4 bases and J by 1 base, with 11 bases between them. The CDR3 loop spans 14 amino acids. CDR3 sequence: CASSSPGFSYEQYF. In DNA form, the CDR3 reads TGTGCCAGCAGTTCTCCAGGTTTTTCCTACGAGCAGTACTTC.

The V and J genes are TRBV6-5 and TRBJ2-7, with TRBD1 identical over 7 bases. Germline V gene data show CDR1 as MNHEY and CDR2 as SVGAGI. The CDR3 totals 15 residues. J gave up 4 bases and V 2 bases, and 8 bases lay outside the gene matches. The CDR3 loop is CASSYRDSSAYEQYF. The CDR3 DNA is TGTGCCAGCAGTTACCGGGACAGTTCTGCTTACGAGCAGTACTTC.

This clonotype was counted between two and nine times. This chain joins TRBV20-1 and TRBJ1-1; the D gene is possibly TRBD1 (5 bases). There are 11 residues in the CDR3. Germline CDR1 reads DFQATT; CDR2 reads SNEGSKA (reference sequence). CDR3 protein: CRGEMLTEAFF. In DNA form, the CDR3 reads TGCAGAGGGGAGATGCTCACTGAAGCTTTCTTT.

The chain recombines TRBV6-1 with TRBJ2-5; 13 positions match TRBD2. The CDR3 spans 15 residues. Germline assignment: CDR1 MNHNS and CDR2 SASEGT. Unmatched junction bases numbered 8, after V lost 11 bases and J lost 2 bases. CDR3 residues: CALSGLAGTQETQYF. The CDR3 DNA reads TGTGCCCTTTCGGGACTAGCGGGGACGCAAGAGACCCAGTACTTC.

The chain is built from TRBV20-1 and TRBJ2-7, with D possibly called TRBD1 or TRBD2 (5 bases each). The germline V gene has CDR1 DFQATT and CDR2 SNEGSKA (reference sequence). This CDR3 has 14 amino acids. Between the trimmed V and J ends, which lost 3 bases and 4 bases, there was a span of 16 bases. CDR3 loop: CSARSPGPGYEQYF. DNA for the CDR3: TGCAGTGCTAGGTCCCCAGGGCCGGGGTACGAGCAGTACTTC.

This clonotype showed up many times. The V and J genes are TRBV2 and TRBJ1-2, with a weak D call TRBD1 (5 bases). There are 13 residues in the CDR3. V gave up 1 base and J gave up 9 bases, with 12 bases separating them. Germline V gene data show CDR1 as SNHLY and CDR2 as FYNNEI. CDR3 DNA: TGTGCCAGCAGTGAAGTACAGGACTCAAGCTACACCTTC. As protein: CASSEVQDSSYTF.

The V gene is TRBV27, the J gene TRBJ2-1, with a tentative D call TRBD2 (6 bases). Germline loops: CDR1 MNHEY, CDR2 SMNVEV (reference sequence). There are 14 residues in the CDR3. Trimming stripped 8 bases from V and 7 bases from J, with 18 bases between. The CDR3 here is CASGILTGVNEQFF. The DNA for the CDR3 is TGTGCCAGCGGTATACTAACGGGAGTGAATGAGCAGTTCTTC.

This clonotype was seen many times. The chain carries TRBV9 and TRBJ2-5; D gene uncertain. Trimming left V 2 bases short and J 4 bases short, with 15 bases between. This CDR3 comprises 15 residues. Germline V gene data show CDR1 as SGDLS and CDR2 as YYNGEE. Here the CDR3 DNA reads TGTGCCAGCAGCGTGCACCCGGGCATCCCAGAGACCCAGTACTTC. Residues: CASSVHPGIPETQYF.

This clonotype was seen repeatedly, ten times or more. The rearrangement links TRBV12-3 or TRBV12-4 to TRBJ2-1, with 10 bases that match TRBD1. The V gene end was trimmed by 5 bases and the J gene end by 5 bases; junction bases not matched to a gene: 3. CDR3 size: 14 residues. CDR3 region: CASSPGTGDNEQFF. The CDR3 coding sequence is TGTGCCAGCAGTCCCGGGACAGGGGACAATGAGCAGTTCTTC.

As for this clonotype: One end of the junction is discordant with germline, which a read error may explain. The rearrangement joins TRBV10-3 to TRBJ2-1; 7 bases agree with TRBD2. The CDR3 extends over 16 amino acids. In germline, CDR1 is ENHRY, CDR2 SYGVKD. This chain's CDR3 is CATSETPRGGGNEQFF. CDR3 coding DNA: TGTGCCACCAGTGAAACCCCTCGCGGGGGAGGCAATGAGCAGTTCTTC.

Concerning this clonotype itself: This may be a read error: a much more frequent sequence differs by one nucleotide. The chain carries TRBV29-1 and TRBJ2-5; D possibly corresponds to TRBD2 (5 bases). Gene TRBJ2-7 matches the end of the DNA better, so the J call may be wrong. The CDR3 extends over 12 amino acids. Germline V gives CDR1 SQVTM, CDR2 ANQGSEA. CDR3 coding DNA: TGCAGCGCCGAGGTAGCGACCTGCGAGCAGTACTTC. Translating gives CSAEVATCEQYF.

This clonotype was detected many times. This rearrangement joins TRBV7-3 to TRBJ2-6; 11 bases line up with TRBD1. The germline V gene encodes CDR1 SGHTA and CDR2 FQGTGA. Unmatched junction bases numbered 5, after V lost 5 bases and J lost 2 bases. The CDR3 sequence is 17 residues long. The CDR3 DNA reads as TGTGCCAGCAGCCCACGGACAGGGGGCGCTGGGGCCAACGTCCTGACTTTC. Protein product: CASSPRTGGAGANVLTF.

The chain combines TRBV9 with TRBJ2-1; TRBD2 aligns across 7 bases. V shed 0 bases and J 8 bases; nucleotides not matched to a gene: 8. The CDR3 runs 15 residues. The germline CDR1 and CDR2 sequences are SGDLS and YYNGEE. The CDR3: CASSVAGTIYDEQFF. Written as DNA, the CDR3 is TGTGCCAGCAGCGTAGCGGGGACTATTTACGATGAGCAGTTCTTC.

This clonotype has at least ten counts. The rearrangement joins TRBV4-1 to TRBJ2-7, with unresolved D. Trimming removed 1 base from V and 2 bases from J, with 15 bases in between. The CDR3 has 16 residues. Germline assignment: CDR1 MGHRA and CDR2 YSYEKL. The DNA of the CDR3 is TGCGCCAGCAGCCAAGCCTCCTCCGATCCCGCCTACGAGCAGTACTTC. It yields the protein CASSQASSDPAYEQYF.

The chain is built from TRBV15 and TRBJ2-3, with 8 bases lining up with TRBD2. After removal of 1 base from V and 3 bases from J, the junction contained 6 bases not matched to a gene. The CDR3 is made up of 16 amino acids. CDR1 is LNHNV, CDR2 YYDKDF, per germline (reference sequence). The CDR3 coding sequence is TGTGCCACCAGCAGAGGGGGGCCTAGCGGGACAGATACGCAGTATTTT. Encoded protein: CATSRGGPSGTDTQYF.